This T cell receptor beta chain is drawn from a study of cytomegalovirus exposure and HLA in healthy donors. Findings and limits, study-wide: Confirmation was obtained in vitro that a few CMV-associated chains are specific for CMV antigens. Several of the most significant clusters appeared linked to common viral pathogens, based on a later analysis.

Germline values: CDR1 MNHEY, CDR2 SVGAGI. V was pared by 5 bases and J by 9 bases, with 11 bases of the junction left unmatched. The CDR3 has 15 residues. Amplification used 60 Vbeta primers and 13 Jbeta primers. The assay was immunoSEQ multiplex PCR, and TCRdb's table has in-frame clones only and misses some. Of more than 110,000 clones listed, over 60% are singletons. About this clone itself: The antigen remains undetermined.

Material: PBMCs. The source of this sequence is a male donor in good health and CMV-seropositive. V and J are TRBV6-5 and TRBJ2-1; 9 positions agree with TRBD2. The CDR3 DNA reads TGTGCCAGCAGTACTAGCGGGCGAGCCCGGCTTGAGCAGTTCTTC. Its protein product is CASSTSGRARLEQFF.